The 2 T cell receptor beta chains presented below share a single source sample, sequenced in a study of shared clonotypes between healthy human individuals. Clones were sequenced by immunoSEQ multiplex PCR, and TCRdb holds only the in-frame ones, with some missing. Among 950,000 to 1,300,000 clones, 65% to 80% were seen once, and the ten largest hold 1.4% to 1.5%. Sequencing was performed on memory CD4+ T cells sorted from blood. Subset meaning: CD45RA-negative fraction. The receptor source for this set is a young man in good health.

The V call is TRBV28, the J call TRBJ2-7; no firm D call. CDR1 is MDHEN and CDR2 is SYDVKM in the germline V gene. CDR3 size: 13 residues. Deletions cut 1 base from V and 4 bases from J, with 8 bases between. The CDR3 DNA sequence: TGTGCCAGCAGTTTATCCCCCCTATACGAGCAGTACTTC. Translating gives CASSLSPLYEQYF.

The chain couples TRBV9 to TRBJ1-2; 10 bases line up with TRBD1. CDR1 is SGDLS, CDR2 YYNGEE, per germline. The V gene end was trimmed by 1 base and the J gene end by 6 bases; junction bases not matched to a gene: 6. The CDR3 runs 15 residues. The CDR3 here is CASSVFLGQGNGYTF. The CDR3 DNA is TGTGCCAGCAGCGTATTTTTGGGACAGGGGAATGGCTACACCTTC.